The rows below give T cell receptor beta chains drawn from one sample of a study of blood T cell repertoires in COVID-19. Repertoires were generated with immunoSEQ multiplex PCR, while TCRdb's copy carries only in-frame clones and drops some. This table has roughly 290,000 clones, approximately 91% appearing once. Sequencing input: PBMCs or T cells enriched from blood (not recorded which). These receptors came from a woman aged 40 to 50 who had recovered from COVID-19. Each CDR3 is given with its conserved first and last residue. A D gene is named only where the DNA matches it firmly. The listing skips clone size in some rows; elsewhere it reads once, few, many or a size class.

>TRBJ1-3|NA|NA|TRBV7-9
TGTGCCACCAGCCTTGGCCTCGGAAACACCATATATTTT
CATSLGLGNTIYF
>TRBJ1-1|NA|NA|TRBV6-1
TGTGCCAGCAGTGAATTCAGGTCCACTGAAGCTTTCTTT
CASSEFRSTEAFF
>TRBJ2-1|TRBD1|NA|TRBV19
TGTGCCAGTAGTTTAGATACAGGGGTCTACAATGAGCAGTTCTTC
CASSLDTGVYNEQFF
>TRBJ1-1|NA|NA|TRBV5-6
TGTGCCAGCACCTTGAATTCGGACACTGAAGCTTTCTTT
CASTLNSDTEAFF
>TRBJ1-1|NA|NA|TRBV19
TGTGCCAGTAGTATATTCGGGGGAAACACTGAAGCTTTCTTT
CASSIFGGNTEAFF
>TRBJ1-5|NA|NA|TRBV4-2
TGTGCCAGCAGCCAAGATTCCGGGTCCCGGGGGCCCCAGCATTTT
CASSQDSGSRGPQHF
>TRBJ1-2|NA|NA|TRBV7-9
TGTGCCAGCAGCTTAGAGGCCAGGCTAAGCTCACCGCATGGCTACACCTTC
CASSLEARLSSPHGYTF
>TRBJ2-7|NA|NA|TRBV7-2
TGTGCCAGCAGCGTCACGGAGGGCGGGGCCTCCTACGAGCAGTACTTC
CASSVTEGGASYEQYF
>TRBJ2-1|NA|NA|TRBV9
TGTGCCAGCGCAATCCTGGGGCAGGGTGATGAGCAGTTCTTC
CASAILGQGDEQFF
>TRBJ1-5|NA|NA|TRBV30
TGTGCCTGGAGTGTATCGGCAGGGGCCAATCAGCCCCAGCATTTT
CAWSVSAGANQPQHF
>TRBJ1-1|NA|once|TRBV25-1
TGTGCCAGCAGTACCCACGGGGGGGGGACGGGCACTGAAGCTTTCTTT
CASSTHGGGTGTEAFF
>TRBJ2-6|NA|NA|TRBV4-3
TGCGCCAGCAGCCAAGAAGGGGGAGTAGCTGGGGCCAACGTCCTGACTTTC
CASSQEGGVAGANVLTF
>TRBJ2-5|TRBD2|NA|TRBV3-1/TRBV3-2
TGTGCCAGCAGCCAAGCCTCTAGCGGGCAAGAGACCCAGTACTTC
CASSQASSGQETQYF
>TRBJ2-2|NA|few|TRBV6-4
TGTGCCAGCAGTGACTCGAGACTCACCGGGGAGCTGTTTTTT
CASSDSRLTGELFF